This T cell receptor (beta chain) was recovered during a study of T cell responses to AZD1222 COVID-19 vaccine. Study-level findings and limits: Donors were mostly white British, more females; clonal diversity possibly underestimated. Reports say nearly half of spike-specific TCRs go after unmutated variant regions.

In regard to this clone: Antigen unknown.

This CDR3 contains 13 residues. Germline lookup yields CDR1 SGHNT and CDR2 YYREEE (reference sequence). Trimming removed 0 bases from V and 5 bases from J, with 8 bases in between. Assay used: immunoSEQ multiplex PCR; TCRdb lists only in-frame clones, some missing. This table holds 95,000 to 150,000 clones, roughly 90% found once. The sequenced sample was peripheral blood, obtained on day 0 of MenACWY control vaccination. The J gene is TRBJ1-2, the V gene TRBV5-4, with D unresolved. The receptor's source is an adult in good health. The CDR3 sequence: CASSLGGAYGYTF. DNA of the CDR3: TGTGCCAGCAGCTTGGGCGGCGCTTATGGCTACACCTTC.